This TCR beta chain was retrieved from a study of T cells and copy number aberrations in small-cell lung cancer. General study results and limits: All specimens were formalin-fixed paraffin-embedded tissue, which is known to introduce sequencing artifacts.

Patients with resected limited-stage small-cell lung cancer, operated 2008 to 2020. Three regions per formalin-fixed paraffin-embedded tumor block were collected using a grid approach. Only tumor regions expected to give at least 150 ng DNA were used. Repertoires were generated with immunoSEQ multiplex PCR, while TCRdb's copy carries only in-frame clones and drops some. The data show 450 to 500 clones, around 88% seen once. A note on this clone: What it recognizes is unknown.

This clonotype originated in a man in his sixties with small cell lung cancer. The sample consisted of tumor tissue.

CDR3 sequence: CAIGQGIDQPQHF. CDR3 bases: TGTGCCATCGGGCAGGGGATCGATCAGCCCCAGCATTTT. The gene calls are TRBV10-3 and TRBJ1-5; weak D call: TRBD1 (6 bases). Trimming left V 8 bases short and J 5 bases short, with 13 bases between. This CDR3 spans 13 amino acids. Per germline, CDR1 ENHRY and CDR2 SYGVKD.